The clone carrying this T cell receptor (beta chain) was seen a handful of times. This entry is derived from a study of T cells of healthy individuals. TCRdb reanalysed the 5' RACE reads using MiXCR and keeps one entry per CDR3 protein. Found here are about 63,000 distinct CDR3 sequences, 16% of them singletons; the top ten hold 4% to 5%. Trimming removed 7 bases at V and 4 bases at J, with 8 bases between. Germline V gene lookup returns CDR1 LGHNA and CDR2 YSLEER. The CDR3 extends over 13 amino acids. The rearrangement links TRBV4-3 to TRBJ1-6; D unclear. The clonotype originates from a human donor in good health. CDR3 nucleotides: TGCGCCAGCAATGACCGGTATAATTCACCCCTCCACTTT. This gives the protein CASNDRYNSPLHF.